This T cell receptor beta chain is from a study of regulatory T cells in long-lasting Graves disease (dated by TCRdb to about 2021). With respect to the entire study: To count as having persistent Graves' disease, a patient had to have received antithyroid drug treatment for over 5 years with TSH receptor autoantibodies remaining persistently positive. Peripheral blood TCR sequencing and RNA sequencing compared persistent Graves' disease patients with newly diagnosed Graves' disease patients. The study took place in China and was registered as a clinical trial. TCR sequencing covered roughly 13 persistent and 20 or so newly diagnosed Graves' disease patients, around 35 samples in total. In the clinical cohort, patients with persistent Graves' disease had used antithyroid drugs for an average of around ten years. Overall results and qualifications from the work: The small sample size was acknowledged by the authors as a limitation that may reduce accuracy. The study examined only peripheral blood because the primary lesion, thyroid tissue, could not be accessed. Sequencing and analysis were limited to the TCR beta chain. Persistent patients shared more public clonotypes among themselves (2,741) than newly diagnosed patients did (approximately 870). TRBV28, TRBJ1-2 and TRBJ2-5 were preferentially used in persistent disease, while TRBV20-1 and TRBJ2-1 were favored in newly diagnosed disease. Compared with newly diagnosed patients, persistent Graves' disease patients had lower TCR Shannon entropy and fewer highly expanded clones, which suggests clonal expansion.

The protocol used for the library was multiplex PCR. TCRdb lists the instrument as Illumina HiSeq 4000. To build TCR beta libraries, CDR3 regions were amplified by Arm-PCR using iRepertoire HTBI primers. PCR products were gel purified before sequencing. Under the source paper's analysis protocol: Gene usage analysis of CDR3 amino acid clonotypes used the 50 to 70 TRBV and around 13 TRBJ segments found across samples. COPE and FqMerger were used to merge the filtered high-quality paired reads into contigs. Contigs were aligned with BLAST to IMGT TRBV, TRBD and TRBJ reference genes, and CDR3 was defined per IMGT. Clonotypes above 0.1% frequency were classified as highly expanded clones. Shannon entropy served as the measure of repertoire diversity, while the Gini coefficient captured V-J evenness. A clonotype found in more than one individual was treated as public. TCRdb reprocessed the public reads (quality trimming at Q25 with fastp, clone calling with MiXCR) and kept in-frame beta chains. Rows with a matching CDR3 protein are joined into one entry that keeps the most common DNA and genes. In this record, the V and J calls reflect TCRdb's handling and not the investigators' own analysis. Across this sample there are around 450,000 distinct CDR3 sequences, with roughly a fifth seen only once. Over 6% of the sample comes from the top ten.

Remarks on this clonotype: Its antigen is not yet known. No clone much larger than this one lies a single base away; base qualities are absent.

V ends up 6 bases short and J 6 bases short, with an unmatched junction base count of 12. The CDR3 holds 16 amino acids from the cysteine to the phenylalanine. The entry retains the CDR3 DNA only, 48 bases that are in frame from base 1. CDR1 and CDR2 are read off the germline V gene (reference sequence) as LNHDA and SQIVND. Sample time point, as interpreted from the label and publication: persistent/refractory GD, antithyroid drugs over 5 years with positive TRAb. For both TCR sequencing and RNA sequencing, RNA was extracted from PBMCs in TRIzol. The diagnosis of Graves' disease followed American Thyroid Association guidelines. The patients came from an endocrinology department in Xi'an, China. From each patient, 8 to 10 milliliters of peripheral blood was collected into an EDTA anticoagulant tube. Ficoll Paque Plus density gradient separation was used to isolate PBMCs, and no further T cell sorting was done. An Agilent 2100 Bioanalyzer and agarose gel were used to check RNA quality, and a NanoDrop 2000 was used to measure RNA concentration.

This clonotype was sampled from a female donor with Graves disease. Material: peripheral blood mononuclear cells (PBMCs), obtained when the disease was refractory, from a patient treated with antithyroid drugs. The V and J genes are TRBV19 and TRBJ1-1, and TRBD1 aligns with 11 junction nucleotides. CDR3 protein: CASSPDRGRLSSEAFF. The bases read TGTGCCAGTAGCCCGGACAGGGGGCGATTAAGTTCTGAAGCTTTCTTT. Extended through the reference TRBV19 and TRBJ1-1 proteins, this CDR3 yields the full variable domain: DGGITQSPKYLFRKEGQNVTLSCEQNLNHDAMYWYRQDPGQGLRLIYYSQIVNDFQKGDIAEGYSVSREKKESFPLTVTSAQKNPTAFYLCASSPDRGRLSSEAFFGQGTRLTVV.